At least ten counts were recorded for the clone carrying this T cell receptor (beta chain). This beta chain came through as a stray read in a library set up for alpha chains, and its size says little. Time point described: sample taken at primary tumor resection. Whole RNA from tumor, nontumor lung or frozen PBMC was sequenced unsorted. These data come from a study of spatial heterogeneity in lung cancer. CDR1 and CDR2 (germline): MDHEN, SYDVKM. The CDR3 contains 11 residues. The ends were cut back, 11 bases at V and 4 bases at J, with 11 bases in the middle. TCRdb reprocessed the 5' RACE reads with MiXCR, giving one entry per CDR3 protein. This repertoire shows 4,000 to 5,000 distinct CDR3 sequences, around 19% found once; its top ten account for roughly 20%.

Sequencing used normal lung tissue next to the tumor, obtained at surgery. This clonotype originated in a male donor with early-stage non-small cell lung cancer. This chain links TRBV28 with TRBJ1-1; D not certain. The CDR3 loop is CAGRARTEAFF. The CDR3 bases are TGTGCCGGCCGGGCCCGCACTGAAGCTTTCTTT.